Sequencing of this T cell receptor (beta chain) was carried out in a study of blood T cells in healthy people across ages. General study results and limits: Among long-lived donors, naive CD4+ cells were more numerous and diversity higher than in aged donors. Older individuals had lower TCR beta diversity per million T cells (the decline was roughly linear).

PCR was performed a second time for about 7 to 11 cycles using a sample-barcoded 5' primer and a J-beta primer mix. Each cDNA molecule received a tag from a template-switch adaptor that had 12 random nucleotides. Each sample yielded at least 3 million CDR3-containing paired-end reads. TCRdb processed the 5' RACE reads anew with MiXCR; each CDR3 protein has one entry. Here the sample spans hundreds of thousands of distinct CDR3 sequences, 58% being singletons. CDR1 is DFQATT and CDR2 is SNEGSKA in the germline V gene (reference sequence). Unmatched junction bases numbered 11, after V lost 6 bases and J lost 3 bases. The length of the CDR3 is 15 residues. Comments on this clonotype: Its matching antigen is unknown.

The clonotype originates from a man aged 30-40 years in good health. The chain links TRBV20-1 to TRBJ2-1, with 7 bases aligning to TRBD1. The sequencing input was blood. The CDR3 loop is CSATTGNVLYNEQFF. Written as DNA, the CDR3 is TGCAGTGCCACGACAGGGAATGTCCTCTACAATGAGCAGTTCTTC.